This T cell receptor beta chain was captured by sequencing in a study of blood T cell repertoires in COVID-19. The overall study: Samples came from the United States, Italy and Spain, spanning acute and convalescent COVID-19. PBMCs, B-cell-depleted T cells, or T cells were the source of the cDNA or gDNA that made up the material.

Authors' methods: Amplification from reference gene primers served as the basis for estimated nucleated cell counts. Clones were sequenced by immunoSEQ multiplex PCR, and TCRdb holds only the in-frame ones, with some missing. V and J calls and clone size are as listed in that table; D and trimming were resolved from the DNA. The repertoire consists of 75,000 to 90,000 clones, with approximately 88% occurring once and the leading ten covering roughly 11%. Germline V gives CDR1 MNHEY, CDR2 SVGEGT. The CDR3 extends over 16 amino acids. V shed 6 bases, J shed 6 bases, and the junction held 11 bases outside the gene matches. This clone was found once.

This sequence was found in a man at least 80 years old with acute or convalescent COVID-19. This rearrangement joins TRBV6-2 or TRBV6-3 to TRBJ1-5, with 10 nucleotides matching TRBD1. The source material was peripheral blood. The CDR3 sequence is CASSTGTGAFSQPQHF. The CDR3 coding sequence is TGTGCCAGCAGCACCGGGACAGGGGCATTCAGTCAGCCCCAGCATTTT.